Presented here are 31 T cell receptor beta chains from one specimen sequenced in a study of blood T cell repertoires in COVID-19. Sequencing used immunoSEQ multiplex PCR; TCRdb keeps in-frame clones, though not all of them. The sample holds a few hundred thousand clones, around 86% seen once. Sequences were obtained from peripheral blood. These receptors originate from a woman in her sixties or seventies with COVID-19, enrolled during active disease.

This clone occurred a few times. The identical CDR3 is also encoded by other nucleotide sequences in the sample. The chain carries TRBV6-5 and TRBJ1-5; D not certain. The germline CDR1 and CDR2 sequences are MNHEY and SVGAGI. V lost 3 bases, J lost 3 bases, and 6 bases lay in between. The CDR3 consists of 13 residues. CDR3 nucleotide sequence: TGTGCCAGCAGTTATGGGCCCAATCAGCCCCAGCATTTT. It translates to CASSYGPNQPQHF.

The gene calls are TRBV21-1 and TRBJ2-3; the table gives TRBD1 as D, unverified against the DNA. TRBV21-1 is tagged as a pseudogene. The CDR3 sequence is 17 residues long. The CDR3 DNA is TGTGCCAGCAGCACGATACAGGATGTAGTAACCGATGGGGCGCAGTATTTT. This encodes CASSTIQDVVTDGAQYF.

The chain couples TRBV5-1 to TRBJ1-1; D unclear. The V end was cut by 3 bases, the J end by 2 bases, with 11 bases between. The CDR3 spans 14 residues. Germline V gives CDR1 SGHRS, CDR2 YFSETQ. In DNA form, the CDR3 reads TGCGCCAGCAGCTACGGACTCAAAAACACTGAAGCTTTCTTT. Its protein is CASSYGLKNTEAFF.

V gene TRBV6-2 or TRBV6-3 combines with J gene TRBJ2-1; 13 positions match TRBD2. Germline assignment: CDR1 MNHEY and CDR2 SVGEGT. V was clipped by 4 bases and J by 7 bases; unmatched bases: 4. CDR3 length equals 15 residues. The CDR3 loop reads CASSSGGLAGNEQFF. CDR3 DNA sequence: TGTGCCAGCAGTTCGGGGGGACTAGCGGGAAATGAGCAGTTCTTC.

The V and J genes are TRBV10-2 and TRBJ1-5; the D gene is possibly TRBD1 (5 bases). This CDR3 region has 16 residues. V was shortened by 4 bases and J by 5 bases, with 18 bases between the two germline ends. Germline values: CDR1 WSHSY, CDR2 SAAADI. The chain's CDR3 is CASSAVDGRAYQPQHF. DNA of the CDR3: TGCGCCAGCAGTGCCGTTGACGGCAGGGCCTATCAGCCCCAGCATTTT.

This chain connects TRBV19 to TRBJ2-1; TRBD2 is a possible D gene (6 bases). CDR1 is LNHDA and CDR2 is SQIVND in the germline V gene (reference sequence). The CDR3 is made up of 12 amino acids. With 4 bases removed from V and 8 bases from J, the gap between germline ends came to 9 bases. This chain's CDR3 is CASSTSGDEQFF. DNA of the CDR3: TGTGCCAGTAGTACCTCGGGGGATGAGCAGTTCTTC.

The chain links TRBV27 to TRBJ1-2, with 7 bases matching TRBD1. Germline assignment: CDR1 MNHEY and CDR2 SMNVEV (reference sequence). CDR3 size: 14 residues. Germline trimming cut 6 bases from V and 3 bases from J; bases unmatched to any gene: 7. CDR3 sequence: CASRRRQGDYGYTF. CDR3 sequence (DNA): TGTGCCAGCAGGAGGAGACAGGGTGACTATGGCTACACCTTC.

The CDR3 coding sequence is TGTGCCAGCAGCTTGCCCGGGGGGACTTCCATATATTTT. Protein product: CASSLPGGTSIYF. The chain joins TRBV5-6 to TRBJ1-3; D possibly corresponds to TRBD1 (5 bases). V lost 1 base and J 11 bases, leaving 13 bases between the germline ends. Germline lookup yields CDR1 SGHDT and CDR2 YYEEEE. This CDR3 is built from 13 residues.

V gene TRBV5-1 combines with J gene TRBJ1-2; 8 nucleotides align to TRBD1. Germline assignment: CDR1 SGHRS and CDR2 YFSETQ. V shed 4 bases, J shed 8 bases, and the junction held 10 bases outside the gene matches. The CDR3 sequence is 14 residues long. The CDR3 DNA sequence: TGCGCCAGCAGCCCATCAGGGGGCGAATGGGGCTACACCTTC. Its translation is CASSPSGGEWGYTF.

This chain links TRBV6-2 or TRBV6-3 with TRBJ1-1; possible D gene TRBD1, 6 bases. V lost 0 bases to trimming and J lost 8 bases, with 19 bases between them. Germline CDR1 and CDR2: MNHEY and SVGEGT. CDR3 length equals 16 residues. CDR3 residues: CASSYSGEGVTSEAFF. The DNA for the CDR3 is TGTGCCAGCAGTTACTCGGGCGAGGGGGTGACCTCGGAAGCTTTCTTT.

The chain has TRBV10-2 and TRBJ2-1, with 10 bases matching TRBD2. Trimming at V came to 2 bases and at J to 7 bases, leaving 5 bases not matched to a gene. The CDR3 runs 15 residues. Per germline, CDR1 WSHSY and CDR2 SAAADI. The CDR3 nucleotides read TGCGCCAGCAGTGAGATAGCGGGAGGTTCTAATGAGCAGTTCTTC. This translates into CASSEIAGGSNEQFF.

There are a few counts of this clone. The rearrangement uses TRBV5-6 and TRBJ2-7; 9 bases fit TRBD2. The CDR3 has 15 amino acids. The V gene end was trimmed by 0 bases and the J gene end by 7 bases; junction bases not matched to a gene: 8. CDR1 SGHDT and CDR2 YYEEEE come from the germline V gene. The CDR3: CASSLVAGGLREQYF. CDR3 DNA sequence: TGTGCCAGCAGCTTGGTTGCGGGAGGGCTACGAGAGCAGTACTTC.

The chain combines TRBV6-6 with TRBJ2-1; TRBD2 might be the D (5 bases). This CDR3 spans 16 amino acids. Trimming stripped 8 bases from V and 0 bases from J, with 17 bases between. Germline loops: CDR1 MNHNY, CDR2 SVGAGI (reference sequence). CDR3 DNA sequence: TGTGCCAGCGGACGACTACGCAACAGCTCCTACAATGAGCAGTTCTTC. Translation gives CASGRLRNSSYNEQFF.

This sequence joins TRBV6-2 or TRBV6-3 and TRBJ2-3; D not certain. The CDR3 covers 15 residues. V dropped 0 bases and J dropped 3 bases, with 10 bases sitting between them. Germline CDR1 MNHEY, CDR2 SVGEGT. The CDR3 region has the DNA TGTGCCAGCAGTTACTCGGGCTATCTAACAGATACGCAGTATTTT. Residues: CASSYSGYLTDTQYF.

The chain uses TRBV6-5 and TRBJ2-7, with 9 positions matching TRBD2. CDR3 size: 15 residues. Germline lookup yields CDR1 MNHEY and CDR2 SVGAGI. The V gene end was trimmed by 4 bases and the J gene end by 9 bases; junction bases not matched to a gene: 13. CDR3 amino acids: CASSFGASGKVRQYF. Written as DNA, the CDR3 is TGTGCCAGCAGTTTCGGGGCTAGCGGGAAGGTCCGGCAGTACTTC.

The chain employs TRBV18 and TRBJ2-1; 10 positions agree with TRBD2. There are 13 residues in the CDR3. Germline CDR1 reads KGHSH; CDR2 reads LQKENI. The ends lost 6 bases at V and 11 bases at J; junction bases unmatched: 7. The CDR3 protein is CASSPASGGKQFF. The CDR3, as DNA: TGTGCCAGCTCCCCCGCTAGCGGGGGTAAGCAGTTCTTC.

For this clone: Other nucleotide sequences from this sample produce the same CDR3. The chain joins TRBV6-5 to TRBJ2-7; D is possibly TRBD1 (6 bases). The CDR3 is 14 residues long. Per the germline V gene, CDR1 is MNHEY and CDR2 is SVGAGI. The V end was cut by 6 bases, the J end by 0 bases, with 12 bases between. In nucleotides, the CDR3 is TGTGCCAGCAGGCCGGGACAAAACTCCTACGAGCAGTACTTC. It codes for CASRPGQNSYEQYF.

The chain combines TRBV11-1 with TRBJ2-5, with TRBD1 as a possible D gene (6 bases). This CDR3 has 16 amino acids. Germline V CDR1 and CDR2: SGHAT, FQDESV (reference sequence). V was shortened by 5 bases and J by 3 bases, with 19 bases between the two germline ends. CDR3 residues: CASSPPRGAGEETQYF. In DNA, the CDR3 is TGTGCCAGCAGCCCCCCCCGTGGGGCAGGGGAAGAGACCCAGTACTTC.

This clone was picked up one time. The CDR3 DNA is TGTGCCAGCCTCACAGGGGGGCTCGAGCAGTACTTC. Residues: CASLTGGLEQYF. This rearrangement joins TRBV28 to TRBJ2-7; 8 bases are a match to TRBD1. Per germline, CDR1 MDHEN and CDR2 SYDVKM. Trimming cost V 8 bases and J 6 bases; bases outside gene matches: 6. This CDR3 comprises 12 residues.

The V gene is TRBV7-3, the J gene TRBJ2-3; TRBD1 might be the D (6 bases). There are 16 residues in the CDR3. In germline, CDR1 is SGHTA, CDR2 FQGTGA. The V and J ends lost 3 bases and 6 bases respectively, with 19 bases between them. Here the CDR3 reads CASSLSGDRQRDTQYF. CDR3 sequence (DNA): TGTGCCAGCAGCTTGTCAGGGGACCGGCAGAGGGATACGCAGTATTTT.

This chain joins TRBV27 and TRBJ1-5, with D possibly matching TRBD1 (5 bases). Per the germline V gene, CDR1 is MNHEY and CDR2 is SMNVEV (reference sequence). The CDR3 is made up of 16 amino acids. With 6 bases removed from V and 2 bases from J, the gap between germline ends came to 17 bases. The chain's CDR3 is CASRGPGSQRNQPQHF. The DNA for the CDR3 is TGTGCCAGCAGGGGTCCAGGGTCTCAACGCAATCAGCCCCAGCATTTT.

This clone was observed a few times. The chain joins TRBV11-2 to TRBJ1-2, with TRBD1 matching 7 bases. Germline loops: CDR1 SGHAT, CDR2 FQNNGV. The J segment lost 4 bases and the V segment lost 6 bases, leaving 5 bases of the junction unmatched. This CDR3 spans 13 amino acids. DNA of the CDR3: TGTGCCAGCAGTTACCGGGACAGCTATGGCTACACCTTC. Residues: CASSYRDSYGYTF. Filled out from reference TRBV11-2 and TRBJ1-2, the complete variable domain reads EAGVAQSPRYKIIEKRQSVAFWCNPISGHATLYWYQQILGQGPKLLIQFQNNGVVDDSQLPKDRFSAERLKGVDSTLKIQPAKLEDSAVYLCASSYRDSYGYTFGSGTRLTVV.

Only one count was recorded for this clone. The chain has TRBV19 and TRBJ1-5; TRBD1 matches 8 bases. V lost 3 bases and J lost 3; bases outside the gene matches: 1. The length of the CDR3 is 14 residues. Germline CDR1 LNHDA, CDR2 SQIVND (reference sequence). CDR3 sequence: CASSMGQVNQPQHF. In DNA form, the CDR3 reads TGTGCCAGTAGTATGGGACAGGTCAATCAGCCCCAGCATTTT.

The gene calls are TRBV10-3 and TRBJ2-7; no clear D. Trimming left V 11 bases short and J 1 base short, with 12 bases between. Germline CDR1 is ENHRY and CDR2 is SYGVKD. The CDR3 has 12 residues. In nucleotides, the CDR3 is TGTGCCTCCTCCGGAGAATCCTACGAGCAGTACTTC. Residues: CASSGESYEQYF.

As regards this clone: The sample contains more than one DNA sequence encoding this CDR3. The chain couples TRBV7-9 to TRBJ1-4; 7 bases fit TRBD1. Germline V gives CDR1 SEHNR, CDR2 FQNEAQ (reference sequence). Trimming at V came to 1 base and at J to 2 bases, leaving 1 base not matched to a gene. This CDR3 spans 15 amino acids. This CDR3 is CASSLEGATNEKLFF. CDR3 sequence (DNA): TGTGCCAGCAGCTTAGAGGGGGCTACTAATGAAAAACTGTTTTTT.

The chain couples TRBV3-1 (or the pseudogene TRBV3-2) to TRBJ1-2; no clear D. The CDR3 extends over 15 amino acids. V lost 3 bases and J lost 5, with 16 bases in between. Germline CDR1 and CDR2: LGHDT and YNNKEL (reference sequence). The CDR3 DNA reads TGTGCCAGCAGCCATTCGAGCCGGACGGGGTATGGCTACACCTTC. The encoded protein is CASSHSSRTGYGYTF.

The CDR3 reads CATSDASGSLTNEQFF. CDR3 DNA sequence: TGTGCCACCAGTGATGCTAGCGGGAGTTTAACAAATGAGCAGTTCTTC. The chain recombines TRBV24-1 with TRBJ2-1, with 10 bases lining up with TRBD2. The germline V gene encodes CDR1 KGHDR and CDR2 SFDVKD. CDR3 length: 16 amino acids. The ends lost 3 bases at V and 7 bases at J; junction bases unmatched: 8.

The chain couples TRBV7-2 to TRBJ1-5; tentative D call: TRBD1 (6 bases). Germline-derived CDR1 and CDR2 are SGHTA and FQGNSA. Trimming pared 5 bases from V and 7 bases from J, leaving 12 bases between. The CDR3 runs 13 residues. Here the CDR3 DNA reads TGTGCCAGCAGCCCGGAGACAGGCCAGCCCCAGCATTTT. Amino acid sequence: CASSPETGQPQHF.

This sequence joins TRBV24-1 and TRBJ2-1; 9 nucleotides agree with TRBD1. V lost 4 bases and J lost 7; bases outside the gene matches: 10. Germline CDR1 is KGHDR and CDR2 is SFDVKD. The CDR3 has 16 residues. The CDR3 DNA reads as TGTGCCACCAGTGACCTAAAGGGACAGGGTGGGAATGAGCAGTTCTTC. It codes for CATSDLKGQGGNEQFF.

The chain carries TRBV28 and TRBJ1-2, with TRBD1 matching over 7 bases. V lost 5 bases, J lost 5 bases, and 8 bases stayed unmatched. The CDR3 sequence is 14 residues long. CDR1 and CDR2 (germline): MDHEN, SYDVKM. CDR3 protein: CASSTDRTYYGYTF. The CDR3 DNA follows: TGTGCCAGCAGTACGGACAGGACGTATTATGGCTACACCTTC.

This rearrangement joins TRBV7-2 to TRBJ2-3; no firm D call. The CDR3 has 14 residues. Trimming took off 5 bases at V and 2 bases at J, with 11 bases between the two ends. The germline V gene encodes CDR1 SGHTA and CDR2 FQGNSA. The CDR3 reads CASSQDQTTDTQYF. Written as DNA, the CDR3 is TGTGCCAGCAGCCAGGATCAGACCACAGATACGCAGTATTTT.